A selection of T cell receptor beta chains follows, all from one sample in a study of regulatory T cells in long-lasting Graves disease. Each CDR3 protein is one row after TCRdb ran MiXCR on the multiplex PCR reads. The sample comprises hundreds of thousands of distinct CDR3 sequences, roughly 15% of which are singletons, and 15% to 20% rests with the top ten. These data are also associated with another study on T cells in Graves' hyperthyroidism and ophthalmopathy.

The sample in question was peripheral blood mononuclear cells (PBMCs), obtained at new diagnosis, from a patient treated with antithyroid drugs. The source is a woman in her thirties with Graves disease. Both conserved end residues are part of each CDR3. Fields, in order: CDR3 DNA, CDR3 protein, CDR3 length, D gene, J gene, clone size, V gene. The D gene is left open where the match is weak. A clone size is listed for some rows: how often the clone was seen (once, few, many), or a class if it is expanded.

TGTGCCGGACGAGACCTCCGTGCAACTAATGAAAAACTGTTTTTT CAGRDLRATNEKLFF 15 - TRBJ1-4 many TRBV2
TGTGCCAGCAGGCCGACTAGCACAGATACGCAGTATTTT CASRPTSTDTQYF 13 - TRBJ2-3 few TRBV27
TGTGCCAGTAAAAGGGACTTGAACTACAATGAGCAGTTCTTC CASKRDLNYNEQFF 14 - TRBJ2-1 - TRBV19
TGTGCCAGCAGTCCTACTAGCGGACCATCCGAGCAGTTCTTC CASSPTSGPSEQFF 14 TRBD2 TRBJ2-1 - TRBV27
TGTGCCATCAGTGAGTCCGGGAAAGCTTTCTTT CAISESGKAFF 11 - TRBJ1-1 many TRBV10-3
TGCGCCAGCAGCTTGGGGGGGGACTACTCCTACGAGCAGTACTTC CASSLGGDYSYEQYF 15 TRBD2 TRBJ2-7 many TRBV5-1
TGTGCCAGCAGCCAAGATATGGCCACAGATACGCAGTATTTT CASSQDMATDTQYF 14 - TRBJ2-3 few TRBV3-1
TGTGCCAGCAGTGAAGCTTACGGGACATCATTTTACGAGCAGTACTTC CASSEAYGTSFYEQYF 16 - TRBJ2-7 - TRBV6-1
TGTGCCAGCAGCTTAGGGGTGGACACCGGGGAGCTGTTTTTT CASSLGVDTGELFF 14 - TRBJ2-2 many TRBV7-2
TGTGCCAGCAGCGTTAAGGGCTCGGATTCACCCCTCCACTTT CASSVKGSDSPLHF 14 - TRBJ1-6 - TRBV9
TGTGCTAGCAGCCATACCGGGACAGCCTACAATGAGCAGTTCTTC CASSHTGTAYNEQFF 15 TRBD1 TRBJ2-1 - TRBV3-1
TGTGCCAGCTCACCGAGTTCACAAGGCCTCACCGGGGAGCTGTTTTTT CASSPSSQGLTGELFF 16 - TRBJ2-2 - TRBV18
TGTGCCAGCGTTGGGGGCAGCGGGACACGGGAGACCCAGTACTTC CASVGGSGTRETQYF 15 - TRBJ2-5 many TRBV2
TGCAGTGCTAGGCGAGGACAGGTGCCATATAGCAATCAGCCCCAGCATTTT CSARRGQVPYSNQPQHF 17 TRBD1 TRBJ1-5 many TRBV20-1
TGCAGTGCTAACAATCCTACTAGCGGGAGGTACGAGCAGTACTTC CSANNPTSGRYEQYF 15 TRBD2 TRBJ2-7 many TRBV20-1
TGTGCCAGCAGCGTAGCCCCCATGACTAGCGGGTTTGCCAGCTCCTACAATGAGCAGTTCTTC CASSVAPMTSGFASSYNEQFF 21 TRBD2 TRBJ2-1 - TRBV9
TGTGCCAGTGGACAGGTACAAGAGACCCAGTACTTC CASGQVQETQYF 12 TRBD1 TRBJ2-5 many TRBV6-1
TGTGCCAGTAGTATTCAGGACAGGGGCTACGAGCAGTACTTC CASSIQDRGYEQYF 14 TRBD1 TRBJ2-7 - TRBV19
TGCAGTGCGGCTCTAGCAGCCTACGAGCAGTACTTC CSAALAAYEQYF 12 - TRBJ2-7 few TRBV20-1
TGTGCCAGCAAGGGGGGACTAGCGGGAGGACGGCAGTTCTTC CASKGGLAGGRQFF 14 TRBD2 TRBJ2-1 few TRBV6-1